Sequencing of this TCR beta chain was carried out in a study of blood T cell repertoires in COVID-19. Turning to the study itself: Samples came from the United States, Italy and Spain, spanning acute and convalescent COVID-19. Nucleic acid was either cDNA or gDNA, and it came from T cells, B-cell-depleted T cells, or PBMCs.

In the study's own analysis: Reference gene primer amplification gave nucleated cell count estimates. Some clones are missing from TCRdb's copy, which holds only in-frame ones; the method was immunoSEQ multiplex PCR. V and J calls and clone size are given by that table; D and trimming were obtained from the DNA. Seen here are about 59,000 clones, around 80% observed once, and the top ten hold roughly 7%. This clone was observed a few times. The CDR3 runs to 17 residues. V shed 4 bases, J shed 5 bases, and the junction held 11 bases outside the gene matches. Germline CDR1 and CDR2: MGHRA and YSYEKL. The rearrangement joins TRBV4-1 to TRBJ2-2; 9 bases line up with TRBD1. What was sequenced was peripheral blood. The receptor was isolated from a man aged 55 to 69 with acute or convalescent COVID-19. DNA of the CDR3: TGCGCCAGCAGCCTTATTCTAGGGACAGGGTCTACCGGGGAGCTGTTTTTT. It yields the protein CASSLILGTGSTGELFF.